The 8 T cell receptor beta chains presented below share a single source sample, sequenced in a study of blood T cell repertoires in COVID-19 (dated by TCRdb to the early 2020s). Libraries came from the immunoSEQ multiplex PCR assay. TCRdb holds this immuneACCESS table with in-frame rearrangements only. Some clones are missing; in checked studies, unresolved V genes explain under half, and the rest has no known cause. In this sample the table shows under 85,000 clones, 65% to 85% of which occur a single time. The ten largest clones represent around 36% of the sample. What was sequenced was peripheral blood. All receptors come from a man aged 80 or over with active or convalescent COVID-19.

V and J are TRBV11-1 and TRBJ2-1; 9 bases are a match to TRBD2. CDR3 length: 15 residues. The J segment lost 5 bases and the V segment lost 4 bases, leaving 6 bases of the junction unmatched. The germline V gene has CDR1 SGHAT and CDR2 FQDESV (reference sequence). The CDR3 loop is CASSSGTSSHNEQFF. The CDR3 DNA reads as TGTGCCAGCAGCTCCGGGACTAGCAGCCACAATGAGCAGTTCTTC.

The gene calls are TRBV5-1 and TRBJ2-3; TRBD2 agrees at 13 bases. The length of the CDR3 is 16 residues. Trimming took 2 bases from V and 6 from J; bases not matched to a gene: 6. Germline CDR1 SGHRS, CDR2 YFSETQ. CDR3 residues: CASSFTSGRARDTQYF. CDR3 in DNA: TGCGCCAGCAGCTTTACTAGCGGGAGGGCCAGGGATACGCAGTATTTT.

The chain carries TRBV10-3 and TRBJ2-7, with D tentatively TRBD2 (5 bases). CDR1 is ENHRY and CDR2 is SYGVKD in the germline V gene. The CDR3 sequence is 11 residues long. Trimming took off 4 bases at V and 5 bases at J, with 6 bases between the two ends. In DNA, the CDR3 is TGTGCCATCAGTGTCGGGGACGAGCAGTACTTC. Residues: CAISVGDEQYF.

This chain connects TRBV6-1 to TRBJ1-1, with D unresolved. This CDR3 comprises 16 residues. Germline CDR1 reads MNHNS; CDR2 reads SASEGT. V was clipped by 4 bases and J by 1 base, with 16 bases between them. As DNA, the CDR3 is TGTGCCAGCAGTGGACCTCGACAAGGTAAGAACACTGAAGCTTTCTTT. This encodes CASSGPRQGKNTEAFF.

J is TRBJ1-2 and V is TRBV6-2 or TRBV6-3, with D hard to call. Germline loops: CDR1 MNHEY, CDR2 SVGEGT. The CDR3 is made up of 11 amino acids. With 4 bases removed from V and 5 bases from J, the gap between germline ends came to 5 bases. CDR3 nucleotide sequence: TGTGCCAGCAGTTGGCAGTATGGCTACACCTTC. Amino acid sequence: CASSWQYGYTF.

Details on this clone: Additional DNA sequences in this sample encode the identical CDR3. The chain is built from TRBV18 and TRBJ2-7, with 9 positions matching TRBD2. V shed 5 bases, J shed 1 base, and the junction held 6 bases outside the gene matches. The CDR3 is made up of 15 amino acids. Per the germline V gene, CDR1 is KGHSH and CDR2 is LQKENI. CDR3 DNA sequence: TGTGCCAGCTCATTAACAACTAGCGGGTCCTACGAGCAGTACTTC. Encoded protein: CASSLTTSGSYEQYF. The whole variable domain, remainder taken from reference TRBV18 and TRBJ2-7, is NAGVMQNPRHLVRRRGQEARLRCSPMKGHSHVYWYRQLPEEGLKFMVYLQKENIIDESGMPKERFSAEFPKEGPSILRIQQVVRGDSAAYFCASSLTTSGSYEQYFGPGTRLTVT.

This CDR3 reads CASSRRGEPYGYTF. The CDR3 bases are TGTGCCAGCAGCAGGAGAGGAGAACCCTATGGCTACACCTTC. The chain combines TRBV5-4 with TRBJ1-2, with D hard to call. CDR3 length equals 14 residues. From germline, CDR1 is SGHNT and CDR2 YYREEE (reference sequence). V lost 4 bases and J lost 4, with 14 bases in between.

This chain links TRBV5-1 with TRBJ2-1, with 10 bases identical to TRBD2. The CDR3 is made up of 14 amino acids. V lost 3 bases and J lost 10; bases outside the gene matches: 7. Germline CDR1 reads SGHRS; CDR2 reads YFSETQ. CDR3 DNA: TGCGCCAGCAGCTCCGGGACTAGCGTTCGGGAGCAGTTCTTC. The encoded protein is CASSSGTSVREQFF. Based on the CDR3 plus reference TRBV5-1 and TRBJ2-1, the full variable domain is KAGVTQTPRYLIKTRGQQVTLSCSPISGHRSVSWYQQTPGQGLQFLFEYFSETQRNKGNFPGRFSGRQFSNSRSEMNVSTLELGDSALYLCASSSGTSVREQFFGPGTRLTVL.